This T cell receptor beta chain was retrieved from a study of identical twins. General study points: Alpha sequences out of frame and shared by twins had excess low generation probability. Insertions were fewer in abundant cord blood beta clonotypes, whereas memory repertoires showed none of this pattern.

V shed 2 bases and J 1 base; nucleotides not matched to a gene: 8. From germline, CDR1 is LNHNV and CDR2 YYDKDF (reference sequence). This CDR3 comprises 17 residues. This clonotype has ten or more counts. What it binds is unknown. Donors were all healthy Caucasians. From the 5' RACE reads, TCRdb called clonotypes with MiXCR, one entry per CDR3 protein. In the table there are hundreds of thousands of distinct CDR3 sequences, under 9% of which are singletons. These sequences were also reported in another study, on yellow fever vaccine responses in identical twins.

V is TRBV15 and J is TRBJ2-3; 8 bases are shared with TRBD2. The sample comprised memory (CD45RO+) T cells sorted from blood. The sequence was obtained from a woman aged 18 to 35 in good health. The CDR3 coding sequence is TGTGCCACCAGCAGACAGCGGCTAGCGGGTGGCACAGATACGCAGTATTTT. Protein sequence: CATSRQRLAGGTDTQYF.